Listed below are T cell receptor beta chains from one sample, sequenced in a study of tissue T cells after allogeneic stem cell transplantation. Only in-frame clones appear in the TCRdb table, and some are missing; sequencing was by immunoSEQ multiplex PCR. The profile covers around 28,000 clones, with 65% to 90% appearing a single time and roughly 3.6% taken by the ten largest. The sample consisted of blood, taken before transplantation. All receptors come from a woman between 18 and 55 years old who later had graft-versus-host disease after an allogeneic stem cell transplant. CDR3s include the opening cysteine and the closing phenylalanine or tryptophan. Each record gives: clone size, D gene, J gene, V gene, CDR3 DNA, CDR3 protein. D genes are given only for firm matches. Only some rows state a clone size, as once, few, many or a class for expanded clones.

clone_size: NA
d_call: NA
j_call: TRBJ1-2
v_call: TRBV28
cdr3_nt: TGTGCCAGCAGTTTGGGAAAGAACTATGGCTACACCTTC
cdr3_aa: CASSLGKNYGYTF

clone_size: NA
d_call: NA
j_call: TRBJ2-3
v_call: TRBV28
cdr3_nt: TGTGCCAGCAGTTTAAGCAACAGGGGCACAGATACGCAGTATTTT
cdr3_aa: CASSLSNRGTDTQYF

clone_size: NA
d_call: NA
j_call: TRBJ1-1
v_call: TRBV18
cdr3_nt: TGTGCCAGCTCACTCTCAACAGGGATGAACACTGAAGCTTTCTTT
cdr3_aa: CASSLSTGMNTEAFF

clone_size: NA
d_call: NA
j_call: TRBJ1-2
v_call: TRBV28
cdr3_nt: TGTGCCAGCAGTTACTACGGGTATGGCTACACCTTC
cdr3_aa: CASSYYGYGYTF

clone_size: NA
d_call: NA
j_call: TRBJ2-7
v_call: TRBV10-2
cdr3_nt: TGCGCCAGCAGTGAGGGGAACTACTACGAGCAGTACTTC
cdr3_aa: CASSEGNYYEQYF

clone_size: NA
d_call: TRBD1
j_call: TRBJ2-6
v_call: TRBV28
cdr3_nt: TGTGCCAGCAGTAAGACAGGGTCCGGGGCCAACGTCCTGACTTTC
cdr3_aa: CASSKTGSGANVLTF

clone_size: NA
d_call: NA
j_call: TRBJ1-2
v_call: TRBV6-5
cdr3_nt: TGTGCCAGCAGTTACGGAGGAACTAACTATGGCTACACCTTC
cdr3_aa: CASSYGGTNYGYTF

clone_size: NA
d_call: NA
j_call: TRBJ1-2
v_call: TRBV6-2/TRBV6-3
cdr3_nt: TGTGCCAGCAGTCCCCAGGGGAACTATGGCTACACCTTC
cdr3_aa: CASSPQGNYGYTF

clone_size: once
d_call: NA
j_call: TRBJ1-4
v_call: TRBV11-2
cdr3_nt: TGTGCCAGCAGCTTAGATGGCGTTAATGAAAAACTGTTTTTT
cdr3_aa: CASSLDGVNEKLFF

clone_size: few
d_call: TRBD2
j_call: TRBJ2-7
v_call: TRBV11-2
cdr3_nt: TGTGCCAGCAGATTAGGGACTAGCGGGAGCGAGCAGTACTTC
cdr3_aa: CASRLGTSGSEQYF

clone_size: NA
d_call: TRBD1
j_call: TRBJ1-1
v_call: TRBV4-3
cdr3_nt: TGCGCCAGCAGTACTCAGGGGGGCGCAACTGAAGCTTTCTTT
cdr3_aa: CASSTQGGATEAFF

clone_size: NA
d_call: TRBD1
j_call: TRBJ1-1
v_call: TRBV12-3/TRBV12-4
cdr3_nt: TGTGCCAGCAGTTCGACAGGGAGGACTGAAGCTTTCTTT
cdr3_aa: CASSSTGRTEAFF

clone_size: NA
d_call: TRBD1
j_call: TRBJ1-1
v_call: TRBV4-3
cdr3_nt: TGCGCCAGCAGCCAGAGACAGGGACGCCATGGTGAAGCTTTCTTT
cdr3_aa: CASSQRQGRHGEAFF

clone_size: NA
d_call: NA
j_call: TRBJ1-1
v_call: TRBV2
cdr3_nt: TGTGCCAGCAGTGAAGCTCCAGGGGAGAACACTGAAGCTTTCTTT
cdr3_aa: CASSEAPGENTEAFF

clone_size: once
d_call: TRBD2
j_call: TRBJ2-2
v_call: TRBV2
cdr3_nt: TGTGCCAGCACCCGACTAGCGACGAACACCGGGGAGCTGTTTTTT
cdr3_aa: CASTRLATNTGELFF

clone_size: NA
d_call: NA
j_call: TRBJ2-1
v_call: TRBV6-5
cdr3_nt: TGTGCCAGCAGTTACAGGCTCGAGGGCAATGAGCAGTTCTTC
cdr3_aa: CASSYRLEGNEQFF

clone_size: NA
d_call: TRBD1
j_call: TRBJ1-4
v_call: TRBV4-1
cdr3_nt: TGCGCCAGCAGCCTTGGGACAGGAAATGAAAAACTGTTTTTT
cdr3_aa: CASSLGTGNEKLFF

clone_size: few
d_call: TRBD1
j_call: TRBJ1-1
v_call: TRBV28
cdr3_nt: TGTGCCAGCAGTCCAAACAGGGGGCGAGAAGCTTTCTTT
cdr3_aa: CASSPNRGREAFF

clone_size: few
d_call: NA
j_call: TRBJ1-1
v_call: TRBV16
cdr3_nt: TGTGCCAGCGCGAGAGGGGTTCGAGCTTTCTTT
cdr3_aa: CASARGVRAFF

clone_size: NA
d_call: NA
j_call: TRBJ2-1
v_call: TRBV7-9
cdr3_nt: TGTGCCAGCAGCCCCGGGACCGACTCCTACAATGAGCAGTTCTTC
cdr3_aa: CASSPGTDSYNEQFF

clone_size: NA
d_call: NA
j_call: TRBJ2-3
v_call: TRBV30
cdr3_nt: TGTGCCTGGAGTGTACAGCGCACAGATACGCAGTATTTT
cdr3_aa: CAWSVQRTDTQYF

clone_size: NA
d_call: TRBD1
j_call: TRBJ2-2
v_call: TRBV7-2
cdr3_nt: TGTGCCAGCAGCTTACAGGGGGCTGTCACCGGGGAGCTGTTTTTT
cdr3_aa: CASSLQGAVTGELFF

clone_size: NA
d_call: TRBD1
j_call: TRBJ1-5
v_call: TRBV19
cdr3_nt: TGTGCCAGTAGTCCACCCGGGACAGCAAATCAGCCCCAGCATTTT
cdr3_aa: CASSPPGTANQPQHF

clone_size: NA
d_call: TRBD1
j_call: TRBJ1-1
v_call: TRBV3-1/TRBV3-2
cdr3_nt: TGTGCCAGCAGCCTTCAGGGGGCTGGCACTGAAGCTTTCTTT
cdr3_aa: CASSLQGAGTEAFF

clone_size: NA
d_call: NA
j_call: TRBJ1-2
v_call: TRBV7-9
cdr3_nt: TGTGCCAGCAGCTTGGGCCTTGACACCAACTATGGCTACACCTTC
cdr3_aa: CASSLGLDTNYGYTF

clone_size: NA
d_call: TRBD1
j_call: TRBJ1-1
v_call: TRBV19
cdr3_nt: TGTGCCAGTAGGGACCCATTGACAGGGGAAAATATGAACACTGAAGCTTTCTTT
cdr3_aa: CASRDPLTGENMNTEAFF

clone_size: NA
d_call: NA
j_call: TRBJ2-2
v_call: TRBV4-3
cdr3_nt: TGCGCCAGCAGCGAAAGGGCAGGGGCTATCGGGGAGCTGTTTTTT
cdr3_aa: CASSERAGAIGELFF

clone_size: once
d_call: NA
j_call: TRBJ1-1
v_call: TRBV6-6
cdr3_nt: TGTGCCAGCAGCCCCATCGGGTCGGGGAACACTGAAGCTTTCTTT
cdr3_aa: CASSPIGSGNTEAFF

clone_size: NA
d_call: TRBD1
j_call: TRBJ1-2
v_call: TRBV18
cdr3_nt: TGTGCCAGCTCACCAGAGGGGGCCGGGGGCTACACCTTC
cdr3_aa: CASSPEGAGGYTF

clone_size: NA
d_call: NA
j_call: TRBJ2-7
v_call: TRBV3-1/TRBV3-2
cdr3_nt: TGTGCCAGCAGCCAGGTAGGGACCCCCTCCTACGAGCAGTACTTC
cdr3_aa: CASSQVGTPSYEQYF

clone_size: NA
d_call: NA
j_call: TRBJ1-6
v_call: TRBV3-1/TRBV3-2
cdr3_nt: TGTGCCAGCAGCCCGGGGGGTAGGGGGAATTCACCCCTCCACTTT
cdr3_aa: CASSPGGRGNSPLHF

clone_size: NA
d_call: NA
j_call: TRBJ2-2
v_call: TRBV12-3/TRBV12-4
cdr3_nt: TGTGCCAGCAGGCCCCCCGTGATCGGGGAGCTGTTTTTT
cdr3_aa: CASRPPVIGELFF

clone_size: NA
d_call: NA
j_call: TRBJ1-2
v_call: TRBV9
cdr3_nt: TGTGCCAGCAGCGTCGGGGGGCGGAGTGACTATGGCTACACCTTC
cdr3_aa: CASSVGGRSDYGYTF

clone_size: NA
d_call: NA
j_call: TRBJ2-5
v_call: TRBV7-2
cdr3_nt: TGTGCCAGCAGCTTAGAATGGCAGGTTCCCCCCCAGTACTTC
cdr3_aa: CASSLEWQVPPQYF

clone_size: NA
d_call: NA
j_call: TRBJ2-5
v_call: TRBV2
cdr3_nt: TGTGCCAGCAGGGACGGACAGACACAAGAGACCCAGTACTTC
cdr3_aa: CASRDGQTQETQYF

clone_size: few
d_call: TRBD2
j_call: TRBJ2-5
v_call: TRBV2
cdr3_nt: TGTGCCAGCAGTCCGGGACTAGCTCGGGAGACCCAGTACTTC
cdr3_aa: CASSPGLARETQYF

clone_size: few
d_call: NA
j_call: TRBJ2-1
v_call: TRBV7-8
cdr3_nt: TGTGCCAGCAGCTTATTTCAGGAGAAACCAAACAATGAGCAGTTCTTC
cdr3_aa: CASSLFQEKPNNEQFF

clone_size: NA
d_call: NA
j_call: TRBJ1-1
v_call: TRBV5-5
cdr3_nt: TGTGCCAGCAGCCCTCACCCAGGTGAAGCTTTCTTT
cdr3_aa: CASSPHPGEAFF

clone_size: NA
d_call: NA
j_call: TRBJ2-1
v_call: TRBV29-1
cdr3_nt: TGCAGCGTTGAAGGGGGAAGCGTCTACAATGAGCAGTTCTTC
cdr3_aa: CSVEGGSVYNEQFF

clone_size: NA
d_call: NA
j_call: TRBJ2-7
v_call: TRBV9
cdr3_nt: TGTGCCAGCAGCGTAGGTGCAGGGCTGTCCTACGAGCAGTACTTC
cdr3_aa: CASSVGAGLSYEQYF

clone_size: NA
d_call: NA
j_call: TRBJ1-1
v_call: TRBV28
cdr3_nt: TGTGCCAGCAGCCCCGGTATGAACACTGAAGCTTTCTTT
cdr3_aa: CASSPGMNTEAFF

clone_size: NA
d_call: NA
j_call: TRBJ2-1
v_call: TRBV4-1
cdr3_nt: TGCGCCAGCAGCCAAGATGCGGCAGGGGCCGAGAATGAGCAGTTCTTC
cdr3_aa: CASSQDAAGAENEQFF

clone_size: NA
d_call: NA
j_call: TRBJ2-7
v_call: TRBV19
cdr3_nt: TGTGCCAGTAGTATGGTGGGCCTGTCGGGCTACGAGCAGTACTTC
cdr3_aa: CASSMVGLSGYEQYF

clone_size: once
d_call: NA
j_call: TRBJ2-7
v_call: TRBV11-2
cdr3_nt: TGTGCCAGCGGAGATCAGGGCAAGCCCTCCTACGAGCAGTACTTC
cdr3_aa: CASGDQGKPSYEQYF

clone_size: NA
d_call: TRBD1
j_call: TRBJ2-7
v_call: TRBV7-2
cdr3_nt: TGTGCCAGCAGCTTAAGGCCACCACGGACAGGGAACGAGCAGTACTTC
cdr3_aa: CASSLRPPRTGNEQYF

clone_size: NA
d_call: TRBD1
j_call: TRBJ1-3
v_call: TRBV7-9
cdr3_nt: TGTGCCAGCAGCTCGGACAGGGGGCCATCCCCGACCAGAAACACCATATATTTT
cdr3_aa: CASSSDRGPSPTRNTIYF

clone_size: NA
d_call: TRBD2
j_call: TRBJ2-7
v_call: TRBV7-2
cdr3_nt: TGTGCCAGCAGCTTAGCGCGGGGACTAGCCTACGAGCAGTACTTC
cdr3_aa: CASSLARGLAYEQYF

clone_size: NA
d_call: TRBD1
j_call: TRBJ2-3
v_call: TRBV6-2/TRBV6-3
cdr3_nt: TGTGCCAGCAGCGCCGGGACAGCTAGCACAGATACGCAGTATTTT
cdr3_aa: CASSAGTASTDTQYF

clone_size: NA
d_call: NA
j_call: TRBJ1-1
v_call: TRBV6-5
cdr3_nt: TGTGCCAGCAGTTACTCGCAGGGTAATTCGGCTTTCTTT
cdr3_aa: CASSYSQGNSAFF

clone_size: few
d_call: TRBD1
j_call: TRBJ1-1
v_call: TRBV6-4
cdr3_nt: TGTGCCAGCAGTGCCGGGACAGGGGGCACTGAAGCTTTCTTT
cdr3_aa: CASSAGTGGTEAFF

clone_size: NA
d_call: TRBD2
j_call: TRBJ2-1
v_call: TRBV6-5
cdr3_nt: TGTGCCAGCAGTCCAACTAGCGGGGGTAGCGATGAGCAGTTCTTC
cdr3_aa: CASSPTSGGSDEQFF

clone_size: once
d_call: NA
j_call: TRBJ2-1
v_call: TRBV6-5
cdr3_nt: TGTGCCATCCCCTACAATGAGCAGTTCTTC
cdr3_aa: CAIPYNEQFF

clone_size: NA
d_call: TRBD2
j_call: TRBJ2-7
v_call: TRBV5-1
cdr3_nt: TGCGCCAGCAGCTTGGCGGCTAGCGGGAGGGGCGAGCAGTACTTC
cdr3_aa: CASSLAASGRGEQYF

clone_size: NA
d_call: TRBD2
j_call: TRBJ2-3
v_call: TRBV3-1/TRBV3-2
cdr3_nt: TGTGCCAGCAGCTCCCATACTAGCGGGGCCAGCACAGATACGCAGTATTTT
cdr3_aa: CASSSHTSGASTDTQYF

clone_size: NA
d_call: NA
j_call: TRBJ1-1
v_call: TRBV30
cdr3_nt: TGTGCCTGGAGCCCAGGACGTACTGAAGCTTTCTTT
cdr3_aa: CAWSPGRTEAFF

clone_size: NA
d_call: NA
j_call: TRBJ1-1
v_call: TRBV2
cdr3_nt: TGTGCCAGCAGTGGGTTCACTGAAGCTTTCTTT
cdr3_aa: CASSGFTEAFF

clone_size: NA
d_call: NA
j_call: TRBJ1-2
v_call: TRBV5-1
cdr3_nt: TGCGCCAGCAGCTTGGGGCAGGGCGGTGGCTACACCTTC
cdr3_aa: CASSLGQGGGYTF

clone_size: NA
d_call: TRBD2
j_call: TRBJ2-2
v_call: TRBV10-3
cdr3_nt: TGTGCCATCAGTGACCACATTAGCGGGGAGGCCGGGGAGCTGTTTTTT
cdr3_aa: CAISDHISGEAGELFF

clone_size: NA
d_call: NA
j_call: TRBJ1-2
v_call: TRBV2
cdr3_nt: TGTGCCAGCAGTGAGGATGGGACTATAGTCTATGGCTACACCTTC
cdr3_aa: CASSEDGTIVYGYTF

clone_size: NA
d_call: NA
j_call: TRBJ1-1
v_call: TRBV7-2
cdr3_nt: TGTGCCAGCAGGCAACAGGGTATTGGGAACACTGAAGCTTTCTTT
cdr3_aa: CASRQQGIGNTEAFF